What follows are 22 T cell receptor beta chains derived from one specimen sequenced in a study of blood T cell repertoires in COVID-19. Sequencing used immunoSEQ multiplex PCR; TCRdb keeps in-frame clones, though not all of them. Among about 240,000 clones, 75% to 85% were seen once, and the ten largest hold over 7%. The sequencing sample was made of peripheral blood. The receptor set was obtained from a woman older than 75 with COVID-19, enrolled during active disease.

CDR3: CASSIVAGGNYGYTF. In nucleotides, the CDR3 is TGTGCCAGTAGTATTGTCGCAGGGGGGAACTATGGCTACACCTTC. The chain has TRBV19 and TRBJ1-2, with TRBD1 matching 7 bases. Germline trimming cut 3 bases from V and 2 bases from J; bases unmatched to any gene: 6. Germline loops: CDR1 LNHDA, CDR2 SQIVND (reference sequence). The CDR3 has 15 residues.

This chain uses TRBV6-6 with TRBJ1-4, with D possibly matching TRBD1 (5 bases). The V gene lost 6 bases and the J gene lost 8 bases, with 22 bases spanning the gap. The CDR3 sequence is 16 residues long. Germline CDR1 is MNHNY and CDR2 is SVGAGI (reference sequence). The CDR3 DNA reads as TGTGCCAGCAGCCGGAATTACGGCAGGGCGGGGGAAAAACTGTTTTTT. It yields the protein CASSRNYGRAGEKLFF.

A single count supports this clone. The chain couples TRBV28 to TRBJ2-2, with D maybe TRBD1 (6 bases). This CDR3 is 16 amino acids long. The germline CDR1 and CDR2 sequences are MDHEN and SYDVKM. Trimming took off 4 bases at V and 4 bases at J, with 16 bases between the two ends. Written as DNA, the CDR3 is TGTGCCAGCAGTTCCTCCGAGGGGGTACGCACCGGGGAGCTGTTTTTT. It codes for CASSSSEGVRTGELFF. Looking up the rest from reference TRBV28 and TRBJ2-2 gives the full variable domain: DVKVTQSSRYLVKRTGEKVFLECVQDMDHENMFWYRQDPGLGLRLIYFSYDVKMKEKGDIPEGYSVSREKKERFSLILESASTNQTSMYLCASSSSEGVRTGELFFGEGSRLTVL.

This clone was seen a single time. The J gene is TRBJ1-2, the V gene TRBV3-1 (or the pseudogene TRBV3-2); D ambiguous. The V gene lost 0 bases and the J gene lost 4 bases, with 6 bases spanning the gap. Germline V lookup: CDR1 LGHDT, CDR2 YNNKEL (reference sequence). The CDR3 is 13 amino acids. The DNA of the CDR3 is TGTGCCAGCAGCCAAGATAAGAGCTATGGCTACACCTTC. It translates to CASSQDKSYGYTF.

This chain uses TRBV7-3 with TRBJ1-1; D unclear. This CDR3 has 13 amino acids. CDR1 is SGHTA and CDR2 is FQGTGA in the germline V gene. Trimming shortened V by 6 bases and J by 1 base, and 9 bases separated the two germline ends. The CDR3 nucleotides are TGTGCCAGCAGTCCGGGGAGGAACACTGAAGCTTTCTTT. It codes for CASSPGRNTEAFF.

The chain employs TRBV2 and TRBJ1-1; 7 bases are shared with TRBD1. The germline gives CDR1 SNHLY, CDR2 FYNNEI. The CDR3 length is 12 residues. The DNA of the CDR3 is TGTGCTTTCCCCCAGGGGGGCACTGAAGCTTTCTTT. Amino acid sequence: CAFPQGGTEAFF. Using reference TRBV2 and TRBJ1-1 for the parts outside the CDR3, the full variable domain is EPEVTQTPSHQVTQMGQEVILRCVPISNHLYFYWYRQILGQKVEFLVSFYNNEISEKSEIFDDQFSVERPDGSNFTLKIRSTKLEDSAMYFCAFPQGGTEAFFGQGTRLTVV.

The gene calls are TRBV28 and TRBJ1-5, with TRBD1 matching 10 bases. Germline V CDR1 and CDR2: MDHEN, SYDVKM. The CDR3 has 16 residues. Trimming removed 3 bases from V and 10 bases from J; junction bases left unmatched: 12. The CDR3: CASSFYGQGGRIPQHF. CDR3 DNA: TGTGCCAGCAGTTTCTACGGACAGGGGGGACGTATACCCCAGCATTTT.

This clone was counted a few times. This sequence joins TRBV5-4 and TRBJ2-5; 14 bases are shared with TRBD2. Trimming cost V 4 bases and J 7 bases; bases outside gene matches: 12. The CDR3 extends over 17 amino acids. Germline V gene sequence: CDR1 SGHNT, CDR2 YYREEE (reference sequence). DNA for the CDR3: TGTGCCAGCAGCGAATCGGGACTAGCGGGAGTAAGGGGGACCCAGTACTTC. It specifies CASSESGLAGVRGTQYF.

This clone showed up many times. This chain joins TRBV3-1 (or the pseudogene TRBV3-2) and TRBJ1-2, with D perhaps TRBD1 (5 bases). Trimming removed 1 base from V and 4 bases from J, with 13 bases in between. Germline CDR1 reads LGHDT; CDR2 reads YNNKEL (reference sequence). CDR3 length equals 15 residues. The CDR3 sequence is CASSQGWGESYGYTF. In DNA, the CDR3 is TGTGCCAGCAGCCAAGGATGGGGGGAGAGCTATGGCTACACCTTC.

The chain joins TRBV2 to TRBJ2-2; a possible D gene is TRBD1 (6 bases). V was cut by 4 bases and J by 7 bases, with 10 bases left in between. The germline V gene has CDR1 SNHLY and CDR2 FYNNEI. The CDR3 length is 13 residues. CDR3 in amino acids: CASSARGGGELFF. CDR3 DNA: TGTGCCAGCAGTGCCAGGGGCGGCGGGGAGCTGTTTTTT.

This CDR3 reads CASSMNRVSYEQYF. Written as DNA, the CDR3 is TGTGCCAGTAGTATGAACAGGGTGAGCTACGAGCAGTACTTC. This chain joins TRBV19 and TRBJ2-7; weak D call: TRBD1 (6 bases). V was shortened by 3 bases and J by 3 bases, with 12 bases between the two germline ends. Germline CDR1 reads LNHDA; CDR2 reads SQIVND (reference sequence). This CDR3 has 14 amino acids.

CDR3 coding DNA: TGCGCCAGCAGCTTGGCTACAGGACAGCCTGAAGCTTTCTTT. This encodes CASSLATGQPEAFF. The V call is TRBV5-1, the J call TRBJ1-1, with a weak D call TRBD1 (6 bases). The CDR3 contains 14 residues. Trimming took 0 bases from V and 6 from J, leaving 12 bases between them. CDR1 is SGHRS, CDR2 YFSETQ, per germline.

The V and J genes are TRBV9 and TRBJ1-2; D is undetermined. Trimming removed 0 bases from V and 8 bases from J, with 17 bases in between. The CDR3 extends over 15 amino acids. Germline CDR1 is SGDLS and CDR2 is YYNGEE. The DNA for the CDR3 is TGTGCCAGCAGCGTAGGGGTCTGGAGGAATGGCGGCTACACCTTC. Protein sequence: CASSVGVWRNGGYTF.

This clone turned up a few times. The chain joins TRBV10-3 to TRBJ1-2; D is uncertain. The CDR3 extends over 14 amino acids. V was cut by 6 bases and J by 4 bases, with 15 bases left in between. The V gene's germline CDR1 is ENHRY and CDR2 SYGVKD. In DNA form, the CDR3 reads TGTGCCATCAGAGGTGGGCTTTTCTCCTATGGCTACACCTTC. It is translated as CAIRGGLFSYGYTF.

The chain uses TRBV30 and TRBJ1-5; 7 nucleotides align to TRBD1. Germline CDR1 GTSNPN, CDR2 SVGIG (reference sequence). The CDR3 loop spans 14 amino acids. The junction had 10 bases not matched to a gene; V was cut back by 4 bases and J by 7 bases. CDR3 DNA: TGTGCCTGGACTAAGACAGGGATAGCACAGCCCCAGCATTTT. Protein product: CAWTKTGIAQPQHF.

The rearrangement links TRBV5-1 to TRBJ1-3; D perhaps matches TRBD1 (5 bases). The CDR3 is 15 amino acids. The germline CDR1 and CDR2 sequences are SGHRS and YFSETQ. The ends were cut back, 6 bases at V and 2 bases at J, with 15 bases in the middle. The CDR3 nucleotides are TGCGCCAGCAAAGCAGACAGCTCGGCTGGAAACACCATATATTTT. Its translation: CASKADSSAGNTIYF.

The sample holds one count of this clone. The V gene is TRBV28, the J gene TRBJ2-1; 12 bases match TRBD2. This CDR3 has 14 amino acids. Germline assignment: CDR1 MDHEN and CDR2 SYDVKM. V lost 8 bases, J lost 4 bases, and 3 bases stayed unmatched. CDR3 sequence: CASETSGSYNEQFF. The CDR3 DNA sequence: TGTGCCAGCGAGACTAGCGGGAGTTACAATGAGCAGTTCTTC.

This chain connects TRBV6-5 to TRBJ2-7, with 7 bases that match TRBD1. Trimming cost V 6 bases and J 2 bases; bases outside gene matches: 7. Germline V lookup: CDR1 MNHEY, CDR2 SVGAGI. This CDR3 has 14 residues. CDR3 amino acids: CASRTRDRAYEQYF. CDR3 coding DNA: TGTGCCAGCAGAACCCGGGACAGAGCCTACGAGCAGTACTTC.

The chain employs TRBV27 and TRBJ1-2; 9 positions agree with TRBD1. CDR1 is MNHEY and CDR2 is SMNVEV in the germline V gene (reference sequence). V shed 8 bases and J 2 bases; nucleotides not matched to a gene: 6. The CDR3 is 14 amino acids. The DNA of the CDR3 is TGTGCCAGCCGAGGGACAGGGCGGAACTATGGCTACACCTTC. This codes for CASRGTGRNYGYTF.

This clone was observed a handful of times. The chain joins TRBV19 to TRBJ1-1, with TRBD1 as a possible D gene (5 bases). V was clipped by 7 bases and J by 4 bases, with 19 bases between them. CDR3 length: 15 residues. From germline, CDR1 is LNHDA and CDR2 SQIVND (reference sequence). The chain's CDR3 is CASNPADRGRTEAFF. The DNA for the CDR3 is TGTGCCAGTAATCCTGCCGATAGGGGCCGCACTGAAGCTTTCTTT.

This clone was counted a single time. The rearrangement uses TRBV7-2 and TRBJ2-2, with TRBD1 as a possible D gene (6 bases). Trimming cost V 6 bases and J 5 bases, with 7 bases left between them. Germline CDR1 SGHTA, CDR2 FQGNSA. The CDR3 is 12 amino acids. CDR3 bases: TGTGCCAGCAGACAGGGAACCGGGGAGCTGTTTTTT. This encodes CASRQGTGELFF. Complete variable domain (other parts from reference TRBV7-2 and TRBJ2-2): GAGVSQSPSNKVTEKGKDVELRCDPISGHTALYWYRQSLGQGLEFLIYFQGNSAPDKSGLPSDRFSAERTGGSVSTLTIQRTQQEDSAVYLCASRQGTGELFFGEGSRLTVL.

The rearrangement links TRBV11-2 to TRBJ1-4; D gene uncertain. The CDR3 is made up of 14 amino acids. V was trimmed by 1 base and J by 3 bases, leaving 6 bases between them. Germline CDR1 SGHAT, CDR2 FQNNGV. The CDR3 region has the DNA TGTGCCAGCAGCTTAGGCGGATCTAATGAAAAACTGTTTTTT. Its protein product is CASSLGGSNEKLFF. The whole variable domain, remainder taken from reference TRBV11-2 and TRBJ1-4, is EAGVAQSPRYKIIEKRQSVAFWCNPISGHATLYWYQQILGQGPKLLIQFQNNGVVDDSQLPKDRFSAERLKGVDSTLKIQPAKLEDSAVYLCASSLGGSNEKLFFGSGTQLSVL.